This T cell receptor beta chain was sequenced during a study of control samples from healthy donors and cancer patients (TCRdb year 2020). Libraries were constructed by the immunoSEQ multiplex PCR assay. TCRdb holds this immuneACCESS table with in-frame rearrangements only. Some clones are missing; in checked studies, unresolved V genes explain under half, and the rest has no known cause. Present in this sample are hundreds of thousands of clones, approximately 80% of which were seen just once. 13% of the sample lies in the top ten. Comments on this clone: Its cognate antigen has yet to be identified. No much larger clonotype is one base removed from it; base qualities were not supplied.

The germline V and J ends show losses of 6 bases and 6 bases respectively, and no gene match explains 5 bases of the junction. From its cysteine to its phenylalanine, the CDR3 spans 14 amino acids. Only the CDR3 DNA is retained, 42 bases long and in frame from the first base. CDR1 and CDR2 (SGHVS, FNYEAQ) derive from the germline V gene. Material for sequencing was PBMCs. The sequence derives from a woman aged 60 to 75 with lung cancer. In this chain, TRBV7-6 is recombined with TRBJ2-2; TRBD1 fits 9 bases in the junction. The CDR3 reads as follows: CASRKQGASGELFF. The nucleotides read TGTGCCAGCAGGAAACAGGGGGCGTCCGGGGAGCTGTTTTTT.